The rows below give T cell receptor beta chains drawn from one sample of a study of T cell repertoires in cytomegalovirus infection. No antigen has been identified for these receptors. Using its own MiXCR run on the reads, TCRdb lists one record per CDR3 protein. The sample holds about 900,000 distinct CDR3 sequences, less than 35% seen once. The specimen was cultured CD8+ T cells from PBMCs, collected from culture after CMV antigen stimulation. These TCRs come from a human donor in good health (CMV status not recorded). Some clones in this sample may be carry-over from other donors' samples. The CDR3 runs from the conserved cysteine through the conserved F or W. D genes are given only for firm matches. Clone size, where shown, is once, few, many, or a class for clones that have expanded.

few	TRBV6-5	TRBJ2-3	NA	TGTGCCAGCAGTTACTCGACAGCCTCAGTAACAGATACGCAGTATTTT	CASSYSTASVTDTQYF
NA	TRBV28	TRBJ1-3	NA	TGTGCCAGCAGTACCCAGCGGGGGGGGGCGCAAGGAAACACCATATATTTT	CASSTQRGGAQGNTIYF
NA	TRBV27	TRBJ2-1	TRBD2	TGTGCCAGCAGTTTTCGCGGGGGGGCCTACAATGGGCAGTTCTTC	CASSFRGGAYNGQFF
many	TRBV27	TRBJ1-5	NA	TGTGCCAGCAGCTTACAGGGAAATCAGCCCCAGCATTTT	CASSLQGNQPQHF
NA	TRBV6-8	TRBJ2-5	NA	TGTGCCAGCAGTAGTACATGGGGCCACGGGGAGACCCAGTACTTC	CASSSTWGHGETQYF
NA	TRBV3-1	TRBJ2-4	NA	TGTGCCAGCAGCCAAGAAGGGCTTTACATTCAGTACTTC	CASSQEGLYIQYF
NA	TRBV4-3	TRBJ2-2	NA	TGCGCCAGCAGCCAAGATTACGCCCTAAATCCAGGGACCACCGGGGAGCTGTTTTTT	CASSQDYALNPGTTGELFF
many	TRBV7-2	TRBJ2-1	TRBD2	TGTGCCAGCAGCCCGGGACTAGCCTACAATGAGCAGTTCTTC	CASSPGLAYNEQFF
many	TRBV7-9	TRBJ2-5	NA	TGTGCCAGCAGCTTATATCAAAGTAGGAGTCAAGAGACCCAGTACTTC	CASSLYQSRSQETQYF
NA	TRBV7-9	TRBJ2-7	NA	TGTGCCAGCAGCACCCAGGGGGGGCCCGAGCAGTACTTC	CASSTQGGPEQYF
few	TRBV28	TRBJ1-4	TRBD1	TGTGCCAGCAGTAAAATCGGACAGGGTGGAGAAAAACTGTTTTTT	CASSKIGQGGEKLFF
few	TRBV27	TRBJ2-1	TRBD2	TGTGCCAGCGGACTAGTCACCAATGAGCAGTTCTTC	CASGLVTNEQFF
few	TRBV10-3	TRBJ2-1	TRBD1	TGTGCCATCAGTGAGGAGACAGGGGGGAATGAGCAGTTCTTC	CAISEETGGNEQFF
NA	TRBV6-5	TRBJ2-7	TRBD1	TGTGCCAGCAGTTACTCGAAGGGGGGACAGGGCTACGAGCAGTACTTC	CASSYSKGGQGYEQYF
few	TRBV2	TRBJ2-1	NA	TGTGCCAGCAGGAGGGACCCGAGCTCCTACAATGAGCAGTTCTTC	CASRRDPSSYNEQFF
few	TRBV2	TRBJ2-7	NA	TGTGCCAGCATTAACAACCGAAGAAATGACTACGAGCAGTACTTC	CASINNRRNDYEQYF
NA	TRBV4-1	TRBJ1-1	NA	TGCGCCAGCAGCCAATACTGGAACACTGAAGCTTTCTTT	CASSQYWNTEAFF
NA	TRBV6-2/TRBV6-3	TRBJ1-5	TRBD1	TGTGCCAGCAGTTTAAGGATGAAAAGGACAGGGTTTGTTCAGCCCCAGCATTTT	CASSLRMKRTGFVQPQHF
NA	TRBV2	TRBJ1-3	NA	TGTGCCAGCAGTGATAAGACAGTCCACTCTGGAAACACCATATATTTT	CASSDKTVHSGNTIYF
NA	TRBV27	TRBJ1-3	NA	TGTGCCAGCAGTCGTTCCGCGTTAAACACCATATATTTT	CASSRSALNTIYF
few	TRBV2	TRBJ1-2	NA	TGTGCCAGCAGTGATGGGGGGGGCGCAGACTATGGCTACACCTTC	CASSDGGGADYGYTF
NA	TRBV7-6	TRBJ1-4	NA	TGTGCCAGCACCAGCTTGGCGGGGGAGGATGAAAAACTGTTTTTT	CASTSLAGEDEKLFF
NA	TRBV7-6	TRBJ2-5	NA	TGTGCCAGCAGCTTATGGCCAGGGCAACAGGAGACCCAGTACTTC	CASSLWPGQQETQYF
NA	TRBV6-5	TRBJ1-2	NA	TGTGCCAGCAGCCTAACGAGATACTATGGCTACACCTTC	CASSLTRYYGYTF
few	TRBV6-2/TRBV6-3	TRBJ2-3	TRBD2	TGTGCCAGCATTGAGAAGCTAGCGGGGGGGCTGAGCACAGATACGCAGTATTTT	CASIEKLAGGLSTDTQYF
NA	TRBV6-8	TRBJ1-2	NA	TGTGCCAGCCGTGACGGACGGGAAATTAACTATGGCTACACCTTC	CASRDGREINYGYTF
NA	TRBV4-1	TRBJ2-5	NA	TGCGCCAGCAGCCAAAATCACCGGGAGACCCAGTACTTC	CASSQNHRETQYF
many	TRBV7-2	TRBJ2-2	NA	TGTGCCAGCAGCTTGCGAGGGGACGTGAACACCGGGGAGCTGTTTTTT	CASSLRGDVNTGELFF